The table lists the clone carrying this T cell receptor (beta chain) with a count of one. The antigen is undetermined. This record belongs to a study of T cell responses to AZD1222 COVID-19 vaccine. V gave up 5 bases and J gave up 1 base, with 8 bases separating them. The length of the CDR3 is 13 residues. Germline loops: CDR1 MNHEY, CDR2 SMNVEV (reference sequence). Assay used: immunoSEQ multiplex PCR; TCRdb lists only in-frame clones, some missing. Of roughly 100,000 clones listed, about 87% are singletons. Study-wide points: Clonal diversity was possibly underestimated; the donors were predominantly white British and more often female. Vaccine-related CD4 TCRs covered spike, predominating at 160-218 and 743-854. The breadth and depth of Spike-specific TCRs increased once two AZD1222 doses had been given. Repertoires were obtained only post-peak T cell response.

V usage is TRBV27 and J usage is TRBJ1-1; D is uncertain. Sample: peripheral blood, taken on day 0 of AZD1222 vaccination. The sequence derives from an adult in good health. The DNA of the CDR3 is TGTGCCAGCAGTGCCCGGGAGAACACTGAAGCTTTCTTT. Protein product: CASSARENTEAFF.